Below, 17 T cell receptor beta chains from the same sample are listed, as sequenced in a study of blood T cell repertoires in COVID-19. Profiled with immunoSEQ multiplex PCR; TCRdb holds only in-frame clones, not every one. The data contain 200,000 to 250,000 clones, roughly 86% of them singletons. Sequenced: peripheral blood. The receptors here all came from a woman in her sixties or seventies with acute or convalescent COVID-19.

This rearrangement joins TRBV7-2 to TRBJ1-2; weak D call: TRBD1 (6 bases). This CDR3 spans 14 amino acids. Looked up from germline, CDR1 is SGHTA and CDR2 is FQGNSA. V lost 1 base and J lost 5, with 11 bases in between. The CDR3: CASSLDTGRYGYTF. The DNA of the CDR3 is TGTGCCAGCAGCTTAGACACAGGGAGATATGGCTACACCTTC.

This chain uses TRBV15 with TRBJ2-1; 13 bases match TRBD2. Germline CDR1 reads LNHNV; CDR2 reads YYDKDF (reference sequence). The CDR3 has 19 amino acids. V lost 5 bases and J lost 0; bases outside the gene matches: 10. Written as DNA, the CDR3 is TGTGCCACCAGCGAGACCGGGACTAGCGGGGTCAGCTCCTACAATGAGCAGTTCTTC. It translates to CATSETGTSGVSSYNEQFF.

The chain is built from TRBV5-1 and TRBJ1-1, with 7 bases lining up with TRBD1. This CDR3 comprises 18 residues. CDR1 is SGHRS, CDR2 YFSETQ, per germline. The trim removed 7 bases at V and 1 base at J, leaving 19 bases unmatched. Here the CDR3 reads CASSMDRNFYGQNTEAFF. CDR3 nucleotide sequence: TGCGCCAGCTCGATGGACAGGAACTTCTATGGGCAGAACACTGAAGCTTTCTTT.

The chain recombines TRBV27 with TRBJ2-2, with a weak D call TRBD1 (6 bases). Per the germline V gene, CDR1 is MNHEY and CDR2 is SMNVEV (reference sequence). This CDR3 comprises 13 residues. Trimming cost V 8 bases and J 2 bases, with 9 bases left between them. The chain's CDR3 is CASGDINTGELFF. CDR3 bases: TGTGCCAGCGGGGACATAAACACCGGGGAGCTGTTTTTT.

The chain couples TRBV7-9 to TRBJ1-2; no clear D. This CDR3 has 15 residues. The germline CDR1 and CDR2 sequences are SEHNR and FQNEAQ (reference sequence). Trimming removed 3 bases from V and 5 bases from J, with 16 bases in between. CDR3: CASSFPWEGAYGYTF. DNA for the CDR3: TGTGCCAGCAGCTTTCCCTGGGAGGGAGCTTATGGCTACACCTTC. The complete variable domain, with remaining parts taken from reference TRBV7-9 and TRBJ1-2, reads DTGVSQNPRHKITKRGQNVTFRCDPISEHNRLYWYRQTLGQGPEFLTYFQNEAQLEKSRLLSDRFSAERPKGSFSTLEIQRTEQGDSAMYLCASSFPWEGAYGYTFGSGTRLTVV.

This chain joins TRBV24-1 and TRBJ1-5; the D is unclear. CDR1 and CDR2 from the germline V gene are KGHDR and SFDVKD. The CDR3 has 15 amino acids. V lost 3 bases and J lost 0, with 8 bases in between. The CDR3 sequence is CATSDPRYSNQPQHF. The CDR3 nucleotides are TGTGCCACCAGTGATCCCCGGTATAGCAATCAGCCCCAGCATTTT.

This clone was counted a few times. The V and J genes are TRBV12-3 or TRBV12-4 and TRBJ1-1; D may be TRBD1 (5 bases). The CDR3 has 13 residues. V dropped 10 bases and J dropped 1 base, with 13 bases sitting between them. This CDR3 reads CANTPRENTEAFF. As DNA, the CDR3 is TGTGCCAACACCCCCAGGGAGAACACTGAAGCTTTCTTT.

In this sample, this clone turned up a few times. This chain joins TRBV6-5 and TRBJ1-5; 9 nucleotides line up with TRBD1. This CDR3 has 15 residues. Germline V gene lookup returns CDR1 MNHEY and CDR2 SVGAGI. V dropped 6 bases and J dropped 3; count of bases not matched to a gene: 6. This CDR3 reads CASSNRGRDNQPQHF. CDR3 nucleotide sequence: TGTGCCAGCAGCAACAGGGGGCGCGACAATCAGCCCCAGCATTTT.

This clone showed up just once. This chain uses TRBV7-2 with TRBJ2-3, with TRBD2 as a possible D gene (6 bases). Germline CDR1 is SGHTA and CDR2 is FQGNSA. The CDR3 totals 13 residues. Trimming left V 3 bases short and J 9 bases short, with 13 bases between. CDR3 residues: CASSLSGEGTQYF. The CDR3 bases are TGTGCCAGCAGCTTGTCGGGAGAAGGGACGCAGTATTTT.

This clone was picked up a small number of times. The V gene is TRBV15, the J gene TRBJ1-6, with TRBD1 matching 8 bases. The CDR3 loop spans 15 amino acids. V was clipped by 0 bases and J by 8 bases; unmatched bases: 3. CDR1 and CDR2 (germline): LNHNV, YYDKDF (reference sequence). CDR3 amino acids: CATSREGTGDSPLHF. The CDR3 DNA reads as TGTGCCACCAGCAGAGAAGGGACAGGCGATTCACCCCTCCACTTT.

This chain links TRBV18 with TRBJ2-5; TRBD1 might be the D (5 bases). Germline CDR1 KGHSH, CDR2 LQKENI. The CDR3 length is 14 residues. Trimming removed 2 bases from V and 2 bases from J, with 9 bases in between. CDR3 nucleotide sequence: TGTGCCAGCTCACCATTAACAGGACAAGAGACCCAGTACTTC. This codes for CASSPLTGQETQYF.

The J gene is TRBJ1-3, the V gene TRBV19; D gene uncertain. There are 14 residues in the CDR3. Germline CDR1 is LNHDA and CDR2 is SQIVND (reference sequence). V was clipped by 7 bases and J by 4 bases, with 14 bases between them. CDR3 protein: CASKPDRGGNTIYF. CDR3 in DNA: TGTGCCAGTAAGCCCGACCGCGGCGGAAACACCATATATTTT. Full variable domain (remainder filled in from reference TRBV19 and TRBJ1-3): DGGITQSPKYLFRKEGQNVTLSCEQNLNHDAMYWYRQDPGQGLRLIYYSQIVNDFQKGDIAEGYSVSREKKESFPLTVTSAQKNPTAFYLCASKPDRGGNTIYFGEGSWLTVV.

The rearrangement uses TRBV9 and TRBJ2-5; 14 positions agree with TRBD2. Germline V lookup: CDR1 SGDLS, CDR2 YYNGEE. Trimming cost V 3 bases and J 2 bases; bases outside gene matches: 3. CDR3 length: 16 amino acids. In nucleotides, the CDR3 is TGTGCCAGCAGCGCCGGGACTAGCGGGGGTCAAGAGACCCAGTACTTC. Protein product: CASSAGTSGGQETQYF.

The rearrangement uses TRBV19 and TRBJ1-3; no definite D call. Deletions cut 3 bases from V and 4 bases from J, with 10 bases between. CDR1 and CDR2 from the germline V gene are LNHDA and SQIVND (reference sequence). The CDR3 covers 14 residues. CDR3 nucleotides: TGTGCCAGTAGTATTCTGGGCTCAGGAAACACCATATATTTT. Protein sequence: CASSILGSGNTIYF.

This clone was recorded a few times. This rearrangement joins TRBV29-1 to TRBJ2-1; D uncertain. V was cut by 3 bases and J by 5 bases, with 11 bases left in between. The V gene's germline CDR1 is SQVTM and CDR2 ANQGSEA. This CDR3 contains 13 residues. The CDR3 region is CSVDPRVNNEQFF. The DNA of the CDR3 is TGCAGCGTTGACCCTCGAGTTAACAATGAGCAGTTCTTC.

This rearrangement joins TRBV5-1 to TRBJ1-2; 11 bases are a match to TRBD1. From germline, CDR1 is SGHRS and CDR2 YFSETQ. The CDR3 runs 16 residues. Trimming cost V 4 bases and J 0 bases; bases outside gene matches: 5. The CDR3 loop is CASSKGQGAANYGYTF. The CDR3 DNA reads TGCGCCAGCAGCAAAGGACAGGGGGCAGCTAACTATGGCTACACCTTC. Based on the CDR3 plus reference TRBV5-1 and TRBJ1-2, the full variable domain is KAGVTQTPRYLIKTRGQQVTLSCSPISGHRSVSWYQQTPGQGLQFLFEYFSETQRNKGNFPGRFSGRQFSNSRSEMNVSTLELGDSALYLCASSKGQGAANYGYTFGSGTRLTVV.

The CDR3: CAWKRQVPSYGYTF. CDR3 nucleotides: TGTGCCTGGAAAAGACAGGTCCCGTCCTATGGCTACACCTTC. The chain uses TRBV30 and TRBJ1-2, with a possible D match to TRBD1 (6 bases). CDR1 and CDR2 from the germline V gene are GTSNPN and SVGIG (reference sequence). V gave up 4 bases and J gave up 4 bases, with 16 bases separating them. CDR3 size: 14 residues.